A selection of T cell receptor beta chains follows, all from one sample in a study of human T cells and chemical hapten exposure. TCRdb passed the RACE reads through MiXCR, listing each CDR3 protein once. The data show approximately 97,000 distinct CDR3 sequences, 27% seen once. Specimen: whole blood, collected in connection with sensitization to the hapten diphenylcyclopropenone (DPC). The receptors here all came from a man in his forties with alopecia areata. Some clones in this sample may be carry-over from other donors' samples. The CDR3 runs from the conserved cysteine through the conserved F or W. A D gene is named only where the DNA matches it firmly. Clone size is given for some rows only: seen once, a few or many times, or a class if the clone is expanded.

j_call v_call d_call clone_size cdr3_nt cdr3_aa
TRBJ1-1 TRBV2 TRBD1 few TGTGCCAGCAGCGGACAGGGGTCCCTCGCGAACACTGAAGCTTTCTTT CASSGQGSLANTEAFF
TRBJ1-3 TRBV20-1 - few TGCAGTGCTAGAGCCCCCGGGGGAAACACCATATATTTT CSARAPGGNTIYF
TRBJ1-5 TRBV12-3/TRBV12-4 - few TGTGCCAGCAGTTTTTGGGGTGTCGTTAATCAGCCCCAGCATTTT CASSFWGVVNQPQHF
TRBJ2-5 TRBV12-3/TRBV12-4 - - TGTGCCAGCAGTTTAGGAGGGACCCAGTACTTC CASSLGGTQYF
TRBJ2-7 TRBV9 TRBD2 few TGTGCCAGCAGCCCCCAGGACGCTACGGGACTAGCGGAATACGAGCAGTACTTC CASSPQDATGLAEYEQYF
TRBJ2-4 TRBV12-3/TRBV12-4 - few TGTGCCAGCAGTTTCACAGGGATGAACATTCAGTACTTC CASSFTGMNIQYF
TRBJ2-3 TRBV6-6 TRBD1 - TGTGCCAGCAGTTACTCGGGACAGGGGCGGGGGGCAGATACGCAGTATTTT CASSYSGQGRGADTQYF
TRBJ1-5 TRBV20-1 - - TGCAGTGCTAGAGTCCCGGGGGGAAGGGGGAGCAATCAGCCCCAGCATTTT CSARVPGGRGSNQPQHF
TRBJ2-3 TRBV2 - - TGTGCCAGCAGTGACAGGGGGGCTAGCACAGATACGCAGTATTTT CASSDRGASTDTQYF
TRBJ2-7 TRBV6-5 TRBD1 few TGTGCCAGCAGGGCGACGACAGGGGCTGTTTACGAGCAGTACTTC CASRATTGAVYEQYF
TRBJ1-1 TRBV27 - - TGTGCCAGCGCTCATGGCACTGAAGCTTTCTTT CASAHGTEAFF
TRBJ2-3 TRBV25-1 TRBD2 - TGTGCCAGCAGTGAATGGGGGACTAGCGGGAGATCGACAGATACGCAGTATTTT CASSEWGTSGRSTDTQYF
TRBJ2-3 TRBV4-2 TRBD2 - TGTGCCAGCAGCCAAGTTGGGACTAGCGGGAGGCCGAGCCTCCCCGATACGCAGTATTTT CASSQVGTSGRPSLPDTQYF
TRBJ2-7 TRBV7-2 - - TGTGCCAGCAGCTTACAGGGCCCAACGGGCTACGAGCAGTACTTC CASSLQGPTGYEQYF
TRBJ1-1 TRBV7-6 TRBD1 few TGTGCCAGCAGCTTAGACAGGGGGGTCACTGAAGCTTTCTTT CASSLDRGVTEAFF
TRBJ2-1 TRBV3-1 - few TGTGCCAGCAGCCAAGAGAGGACTGGGTACAATGAGCAGTTCTTC CASSQERTGYNEQFF
TRBJ2-7 TRBV10-2 TRBD2 - TGCGCCAGCAGTGAGTCGCGACTAGCGAGTCCCTACGAGCAGTACTTC CASSESRLASPYEQYF
TRBJ1-3 TRBV20-1 - - TGCAGTGCTAGATCCGGACCGGGAGGAAACACCATATATTTT CSARSGPGGNTIYF
TRBJ2-1 TRBV6-2/TRBV6-3 - few TGTGCCACCCAGGGAAGGGCTCGCGATGAGCAGTTCTTC CATQGRARDEQFF
TRBJ1-5 TRBV27 - - TGTGCCAGCAGTTTAAAGTGGGCCGGGGGCCTCAACCAGCATTTT CASSLKWAGGLNQHF
TRBJ1-1 TRBV28 - - TGTGCCAGCAGTGTAGACAGGATGAACACTGAAGCTTTCTTT CASSVDRMNTEAFF
TRBJ1-5 TRBV4-1 - - TGCGCCAGCAGCCAAGCCGGAGCCCCAGAGGCCCAGCATTTT CASSQAGAPEAQHF
TRBJ1-5 TRBV28 - - TGTGCCAGCAGTTTATCAGGGGTTAATCAGCCCCAGCATTTT CASSLSGVNQPQHF
TRBJ2-7 TRBV3-1 - - TGTGCCAGCAGCCCAACACGGGGGACAGCCCACTACGAGCAGTACTTC CASSPTRGTAHYEQYF
TRBJ2-7 TRBV28 - - TGTGCCAGCAGTTTATACGGGATGGGAGGAAACGAGCAGTACTTC CASSLYGMGGNEQYF
TRBJ2-1 TRBV18 TRBD2 - TGTGCCAGCTCAGAAGAAGGCGGGAGCAGGAATGAGCAGTTCTTC CASSEEGGSRNEQFF
TRBJ2-3 TRBV7-2 - - TGTGCCAGCAGCATAAGACAGGCGCCAGATACGCAGTATTTT CASSIRQAPDTQYF
TRBJ2-7 TRBV11-2 - - TGTGCCAGCAGCTTAGTGGTGGGGCAGGAGTACGAGCAGTACTTC CASSLVVGQEYEQYF
TRBJ2-1 TRBV7-2 TRBD1 few TGTGCCAGCAGCTTAGACAGGGGATATAATGAGCAGTTCTTC CASSLDRGYNEQFF
TRBJ1-1 TRBV7-9 - many TGTGCCAGCAGCTTACGTGGGTCCGAAGCTTTCTTT CASSLRGSEAFF
TRBJ2-1 TRBV12-3/TRBV12-4 - - TGTGCCAGCAGAATTACGGTAGACAATGAGCAGTTCTTC CASRITVDNEQFF
TRBJ2-1 TRBV18 - - TGTGCCAGCTCACCCCTGGAGGCTTTGGGGCAGTTCTTC CASSPLEALGQFF
TRBJ1-3 TRBV20-1 - - TGCAGTGCTTATCATGGAAACACCATATATTTT CSAYHGNTIYF
TRBJ2-3 TRBV19 TRBD2 - TGTGCCAGTAGTATGGCCGCGGGAGGTTCCAGAGATACGCAGTATTTT CASSMAAGGSRDTQYF
TRBJ2-5 TRBV20-1 TRBD2 - TGCAGTGCTGGGGGGGTGGAGGTCCAAGAGACCCAGTACTTC CSAGGVEVQETQYF
TRBJ2-2 TRBV3-1 - - TGTGCCAGCAGCCAAGTTGCCGGGACATCGCACACCGGGGAGCTGTTTTTT CASSQVAGTSHTGELFF